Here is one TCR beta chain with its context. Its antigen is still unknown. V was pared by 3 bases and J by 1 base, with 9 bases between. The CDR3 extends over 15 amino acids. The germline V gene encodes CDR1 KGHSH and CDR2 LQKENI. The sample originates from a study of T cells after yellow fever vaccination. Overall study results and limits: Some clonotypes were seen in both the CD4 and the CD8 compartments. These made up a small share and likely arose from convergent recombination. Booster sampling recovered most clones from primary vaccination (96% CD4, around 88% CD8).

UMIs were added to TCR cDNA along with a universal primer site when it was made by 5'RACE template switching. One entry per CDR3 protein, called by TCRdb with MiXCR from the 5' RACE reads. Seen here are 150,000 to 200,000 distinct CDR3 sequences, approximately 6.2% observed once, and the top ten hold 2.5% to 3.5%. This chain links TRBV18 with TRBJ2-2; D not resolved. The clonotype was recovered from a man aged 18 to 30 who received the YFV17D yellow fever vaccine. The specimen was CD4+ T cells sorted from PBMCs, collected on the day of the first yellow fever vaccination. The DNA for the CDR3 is TGTGCCAGCTCACCTCCGTCGGGGAACACCGGGGAGCTGTTTTTT. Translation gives CASSPPSGNTGELFF.